The TCR beta chain described here comes from a study of blood T cell repertoires in COVID-19. In the study overall: The United States, Italy and Spain were the sources of the acute and convalescent COVID-19 samples.

Germline CDR1 is SGHRS and CDR2 is YFSETQ. The CDR3 runs to 14 residues. The junction had 7 bases not matched to a gene; V was cut back by 6 bases and J by 6 bases. Original data processing: Estimates of nucleated cell counts were drawn from the amplification of reference gene primers. Data came from immunoSEQ multiplex PCR; TCRdb stores just in-frame clones and leaves some out. For V, J and clone size, that table is used; D and trimming come from the DNA. Here the sample spans 200,000 to 300,000 clones, about 82% being singletons. V is TRBV5-1 and J is TRBJ2-1, with 9 nucleotides matching TRBD1. Sequencing was performed on PBMCs or T cells enriched from blood (not recorded which). The sequence derives from a woman aged 45-65 years with acute COVID-19. DNA of the CDR3: TGCGCCAGCAACACAGACAGGGGGGTCAATGAGCAGTTCTTC. This codes for CASNTDRGVNEQFF.